The clone carrying this T cell receptor beta chain has only a few counts. The second PCR ran roughly 7 to 11 cycles with a sample-barcoded 5' primer and J-beta primers. MiXCR, applied by TCRdb to the 5' RACE reads, yields one record per CDR3 protein. The sample lists about 730,000 distinct CDR3 sequences, around 46% occurring once. The sample comes from a study of blood T cells in healthy people across ages. V gave up 8 bases and J gave up 3 bases, with 13 bases separating them. The CDR3 runs 13 residues. The germline gives CDR1 MNHNY, CDR2 SVGAGI (reference sequence). Total RNA extraction produced at least 5.5 micrograms (per sample) for the study.

The origin of this receptor is a woman aged 55-69 years in good health. What was sequenced was blood. The chain links TRBV6-6 to TRBJ1-1, with D unclear. The CDR3 nucleotides read TGTGCCAGCGATCGTGGGCCGGACACTGAAGCTTTCTTT. The encoded protein is CASDRGPDTEAFF.